One sample yielded the 8 T cell receptor beta chains listed below, sequenced in a study of metastatic and nonmetastatic thyroid tumors. TCRdb re-called the PCR reads through MiXCR. The table records approximately 3,700 clones, around 34% of them present only once. Treatment of any kind had been given to no patient before thyroid surgery. Sequenced: adjacent normal tissue. These receptors originate from a female donor with papillary thyroid cancer or a benign thyroid nodule (not recorded which). Some clones in this sample may be carry-over from other donors' samples.

By share, this clone ranks as medium-sized (0.01 to 0.1%). V usage is TRBV3-1 and J usage is TRBJ2-1; 10 nucleotides agree with TRBD2. CDR3 size: 14 residues. The germline gives CDR1 LGHDT, CDR2 YNNKEL (reference sequence). V was clipped by 4 bases and J by 16 bases; unmatched bases: 13. The CDR3 DNA reads as TGTGCCAGCAGCCCCATAAATTTAGCGGGAGGCCCTTTCTTC. Its translation: CASSPINLAGGPFF.

This clone was seen a handful of times. This chain links TRBV6-2 or TRBV6-3 with TRBJ1-1, with 9 bases fitting TRBD1. The V and J ends lost 4 bases and 5 bases, in that order; junction bases with no gene match: 5. The germline V gene has CDR1 MNHEY and CDR2 SVGEGT. This CDR3 contains 14 residues. As DNA, the CDR3 is TGTGCCAGCAGTTTATTACAGGGGGCGACTGAAGCTTTCTTT. Protein sequence: CASSLLQGATEAFF.

This chain uses TRBV20-1 with TRBJ1-5; no firm D call. Trimming stripped 1 base from V and 7 bases from J, with 17 bases between. Germline V CDR1 and CDR2: DFQATT, SNEGSKA (reference sequence). The CDR3 consists of 15 residues. CDR3 loop: CSARARGLVRQPQHF. CDR3 nucleotides: TGCAGTGCTAGAGCTCGGGGTTTGGTAAGGCAGCCCCAGCATTTT.

V usage is TRBV28 and J usage is TRBJ1-3; no definite D call. The V end was cut by 5 bases, the J end by 3 bases, with 14 bases between. Germline V gene sequence: CDR1 MDHEN, CDR2 SYDVKM. The CDR3 is 15 amino acids. This CDR3 is CASSLGEGGGNTIYF. The CDR3 DNA reads TGTGCCAGCAGTCTCGGGGAGGGCGGTGGAAACACCATATATTTT.

This clone showed up just a few times. J is TRBJ1-3 and V is TRBV28; D possibly corresponds to TRBD1 (5 bases). CDR3 size: 15 residues. Trimming shortened V by 6 bases and J by 4 bases, and 16 bases separated the two germline ends. CDR1 MDHEN and CDR2 SYDVKM come from the germline V gene. CDR3 protein: CASSDPGAYGNTIYF. CDR3 coding DNA: TGTGCCAGCAGCGACCCCGGGGCTTACGGAAACACCATATATTTT.

This rearrangement joins TRBV7-3 to TRBJ2-7, with TRBD2 matching 7 bases. This CDR3 spans 12 amino acids. The germline V gene encodes CDR1 SGHTA and CDR2 FQGTGA. The trim removed 5 bases at V and 3 bases at J, leaving 1 base unmatched. The CDR3 sequence is CASSPGGYEQYF. In DNA form, the CDR3 reads TGTGCCAGCAGCCCGGGGGGCTACGAGCAGTACTTC.

This sequence joins TRBV6-4 and TRBJ1-1, with TRBD1 matching 7 bases. CDR1 is MRHNA and CDR2 is SNTAGT in the germline V gene. V gave up 5 bases and J gave up 4 bases; unmatched junction bases: 7. This CDR3 spans 14 amino acids. This chain's CDR3 is CASSIWTGATEAFF. Here the CDR3 DNA reads TGTGCCAGCAGTATCTGGACAGGCGCCACTGAAGCTTTCTTT.

By share, this clone counts as medium-sized. The CDR3 region has the DNA TGTGCCACCAGCAGGGGGACTAGCGGGGGCCCCCAAGAGACCCAGTACTTC. Protein sequence: CATSRGTSGGPQETQYF. The chain uses TRBV15 and TRBJ2-5; TRBD2 agrees at 14 bases. Germline V gives CDR1 LNHNV, CDR2 YYDKDF (reference sequence). Unmatched junction bases numbered 4, after V lost 3 bases and J lost 1 base. CDR3 length: 17 residues.